Each of the 7 T cell receptor beta chains below was sequenced from the same sample in a study of T-cell memory formation after mild COVID-19. TCRdb used MiXCR to reprocess the 5' RACE reads, holding one entry per CDR3 protein. The repertoire holds approximately 290,000 distinct CDR3 sequences, with less than 9.5% as singletons. Sequenced material: PBMCs or a T cell subset sorted from them (not recorded which). The receptors were sampled from a man aged 18-30 years who had mild COVID-19 (a few samples of this study predate the infection). Cell type and time point are not known.

The chain uses TRBV6-1 and TRBJ1-1; a weak D match, TRBD1 (5 bases). In germline, CDR1 is MNHNS, CDR2 SASEGT. The CDR3 extends over 15 amino acids. V lost 4 bases and J lost 7, with 19 bases in between. The CDR3 region is CASSGRQSVFDEAFF. DNA for the CDR3: TGTGCCAGCAGTGGACGACAGTCTGTGTTCGATGAAGCTTTCTTT.

This clonotype appeared a few times. The genes are TRBV7-2 and TRBJ2-7; the D call may be TRBD1 or TRBD2 (5 bases each). Trimming removed 5 bases at V and 0 bases at J, with 11 bases between. CDR3 length equals 14 residues. Germline V gives CDR1 SGHTA, CDR2 FQGNSA. The CDR3 DNA sequence: TGTGCCAGCAGCGTGGGACCACGCTCCTACGAGCAGTACTTC. This sequence encodes CASSVGPRSYEQYF.

This clonotype was found many times. The rearrangement uses TRBV10-3 and TRBJ2-7; D perhaps matches TRBD1 (6 bases). V lost 10 bases and J 0 bases, leaving 13 bases between the germline ends. In germline, CDR1 is ENHRY, CDR2 SYGVKD. This CDR3 comprises 13 residues. The CDR3 sequence is CATKDSISYEQYV. CDR3 coding DNA: TGTGCCACAAAGGACAGCATCTCCTACGAGCAGTACGTC.

The rearrangement uses TRBV9 and TRBJ2-5; D gene uncertain. The CDR3 has 13 amino acids. Per the germline V gene, CDR1 is SGDLS and CDR2 is YYNGEE. Trimming removed 0 bases from V and 5 bases from J, with 8 bases in between. The CDR3 region has the DNA TGTGCCAGCAGCGTAGACCCGCTGGAGACCCAGTACTTC. Its protein is CASSVDPLETQYF.

Details on this clonotype: Possible read error: a much larger clone is one base away. This chain uses TRBV7-2 with TRBJ2-3, with 8 positions matching TRBD2. CDR3 length: 14 amino acids. V trimming: 4 bases; J trimming: 2 bases; junction bases outside the gene matches: 2. Germline V lookup: CDR1 SGHTA, CDR2 FQGNSA. The CDR3 DNA sequence: TGTGCCAGCAGCTACGGGGGGGCCACAGATACGCAGTATTTT. Its translation is CASSYGGATDTQYF.

This clonotype was observed a handful of times. The rearrangement joins TRBV5-1 to TRBJ1-6; D is unresolved. The CDR3 is 12 amino acids. V was trimmed by 4 bases and J by 5 bases, leaving 4 bases between them. The germline CDR1 and CDR2 sequences are SGHRS and YFSETQ. The CDR3 DNA reads TGCGCCAGCAGCAACGATAATTCACCCCTCCACTTT. It encodes CASSNDNSPLHF.

This clonotype was counted between two and nine times. The chain links TRBV6-5 to TRBJ1-1, with TRBD1 identical over 9 bases. The V segment lost 8 bases and the J segment 3 bases; nucleotides outside the gene matches: 13. The V gene's germline CDR1 is MNHEY and CDR2 SVGAGI. The CDR3 has 16 amino acids. This chain's CDR3 is CASSLQGAGWDTEAFF. DNA of the CDR3: TGTGCCAGCTCCCTACAGGGGGCCGGGTGGGACACTGAAGCTTTCTTT.